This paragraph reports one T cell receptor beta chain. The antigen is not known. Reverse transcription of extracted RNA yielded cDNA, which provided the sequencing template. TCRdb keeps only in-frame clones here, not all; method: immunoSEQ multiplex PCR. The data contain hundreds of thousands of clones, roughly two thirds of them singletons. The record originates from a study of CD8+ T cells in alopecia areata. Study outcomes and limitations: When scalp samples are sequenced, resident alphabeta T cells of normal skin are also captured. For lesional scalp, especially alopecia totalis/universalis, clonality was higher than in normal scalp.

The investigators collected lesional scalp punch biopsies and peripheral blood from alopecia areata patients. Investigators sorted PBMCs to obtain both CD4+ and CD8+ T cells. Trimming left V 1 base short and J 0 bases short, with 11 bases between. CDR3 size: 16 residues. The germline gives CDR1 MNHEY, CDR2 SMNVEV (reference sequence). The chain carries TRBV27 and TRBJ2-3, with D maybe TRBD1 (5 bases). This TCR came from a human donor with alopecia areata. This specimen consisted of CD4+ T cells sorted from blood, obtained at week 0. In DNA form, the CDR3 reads TGTGCCAGCAGTTTATGGGCAGGGCCTAGCACAGATACGCAGTATTTT. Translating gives CASSLWAGPSTDTQYF.